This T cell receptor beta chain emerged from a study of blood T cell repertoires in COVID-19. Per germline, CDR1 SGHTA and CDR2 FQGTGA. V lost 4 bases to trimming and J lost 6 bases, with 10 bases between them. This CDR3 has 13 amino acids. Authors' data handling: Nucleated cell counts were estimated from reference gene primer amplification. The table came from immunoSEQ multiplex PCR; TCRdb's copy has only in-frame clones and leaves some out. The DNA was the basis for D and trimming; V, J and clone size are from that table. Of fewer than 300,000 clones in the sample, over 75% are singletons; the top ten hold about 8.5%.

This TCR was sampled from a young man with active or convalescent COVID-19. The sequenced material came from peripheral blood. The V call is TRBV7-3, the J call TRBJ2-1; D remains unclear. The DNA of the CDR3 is TGTGCCAGCAGCTATATATTCGGCAATGAGCAGTTCTTC. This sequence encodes CASSYIFGNEQFF.